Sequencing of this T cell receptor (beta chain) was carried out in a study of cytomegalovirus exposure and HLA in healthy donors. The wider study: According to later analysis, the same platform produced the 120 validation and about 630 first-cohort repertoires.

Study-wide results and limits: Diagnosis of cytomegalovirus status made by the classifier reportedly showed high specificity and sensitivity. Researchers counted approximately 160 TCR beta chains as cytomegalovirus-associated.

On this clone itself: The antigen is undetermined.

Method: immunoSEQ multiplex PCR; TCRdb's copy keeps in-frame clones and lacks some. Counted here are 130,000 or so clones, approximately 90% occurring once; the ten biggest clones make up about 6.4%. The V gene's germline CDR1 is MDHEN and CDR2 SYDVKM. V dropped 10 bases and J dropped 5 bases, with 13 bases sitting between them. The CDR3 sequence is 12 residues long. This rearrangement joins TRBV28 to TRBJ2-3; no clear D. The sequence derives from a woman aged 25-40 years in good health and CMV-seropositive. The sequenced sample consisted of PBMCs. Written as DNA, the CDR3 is TGTGCCACTCTGCGCGGTATAGATACGCAGTATTTT. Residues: CATLRGIDTQYF.